The T cell receptor (beta chain) described here comes from a study of shared clonotypes between healthy human individuals (dated by TCRdb to about 2020). For context, the study as a whole: Three men and a couple of women, aged 18 to 49 years, made up the cohort. To estimate repertoire size and how much clonotype sharing occurs between individuals, the study deeply sequenced the blood TCR repertoires of about 5 healthy adults. Different laboratories and diverse techniques were used to prepare libraries and sequence TCR repertoires, to increase sequencing depth and limit assay-specific biases. Each donor's leukapheresis produced roughly between about 0.9 and 9.5 billion PBMCs. Points the paper makes about the study in general: The small number of donors limited the genetic and exposure-history diversity represented. Pairwise subsampling led to the expectation that sequencing depth would affect the degree of clonotype sharing among donors. Sampling was restricted to blood, and TCR repertoires in tissue are likely to differ from TCR repertoires in blood.

TCR CDR3 regions were amplified from genomic DNA by multiplex PCR using the deep immunoSEQ assay. For each cell subset, the extracted genomic DNA was distributed evenly across all wells of several immunoSEQ 96-well plates, and each plate served as one replicate. For unsorted PBMC, approximately 300 ng of genomic DNA, equivalent to about 30,000 T cell genomes, went into each replicate PCR. Ten immunoSEQ deep assay plates were used to sequence unsorted PBMC genomic DNA. Purified libraries were quantified with a Qubit 3.0 fluorometer, sized on a Bioanalyzer 2100, and re-quantified with the KAPA Library Quantification kit. Every immunoSEQ 96-well plate was sequenced on a separate single-read 150-cycle Illumina NextSeq 550 flow cell. The original methods were these. The immunoSEQ output contained only junctional sequences without quality scores, so filtering could not match that applied to full-length reads. To assign V/J genes and CDR3, sequences were annotated against IMGT germline references using PyIR, a Python wrapper for IgBLAST v1.9. Reads were removed for weak V/J assignments (E-value above 1e-6), missing CDR3, stop codons, out-of-frame junctions, or ambiguous translated residues. V3J clonotypes were defined by identical inferred V gene, J gene, and CDR3 amino acid sequence. To compute the percentage overlap between repertoires, the number of shared unique clonotypes was divided by the size of the smaller repertoire. Three approaches were used to assess repertoire richness: RTK rarefaction, the Chao1 estimator, and Recon v2.1 estimates of unobserved clonotypes. The immuneACCESS repertoire file appears here via TCRdb, limited to in-frame rearrangements. These files lack a portion of the clones; in checked studies, under half of the deficit traces to unresolved V genes, and the cause of the others is not known. D and trimming come from the DNA, and the V and J calls and clone size come from that table. The sample yields approximately 500,000 clones; roughly 80% were counted once. In total, the top ten clones hold over 9.5% of the sample.

The CDR3 covers 16 residues, taking in both the cysteine and the phenylalanine. Only the CDR3 DNA is retained, 48 bases long and in frame from the first base. Trimming accounts for 5 bases at V and 2 bases at J, while the number of junction bases matched to no gene is 9. The CDR1 and CDR2 encoded by the germline V gene are LGHNA and YNFKEQ. Healthy HIV-negative adults with no recently reported acute infections or vaccinations were included as donors. Every donor was a Caucasian adult living in Nashville, Tennessee, USA. For unsorted samples, 90 million or so PBMCs were counted and genomic DNA was extracted with the QIAamp DNA Blood Mini kit. After blood collection by leukapheresis, PBMCs were isolated using Ficoll-Histopaque density gradient centrifugation and then cryopreserved in the vapor phase of liquid nitrogen. About this clone: What antigen it recognizes has not been identified. No base quality information exists; no much larger clone differs at one position.

The source is a woman aged 40-49 years in good health. Some clones in this sample may be carry-over from other donors' samples. Sequencing was performed on PBMCs. This chain is built from TRBV4-2 and TRBJ1-2; 9 central bases correspond to TRBD1. This receptor carries the CDR3 CASSDLGQGLNYGYTF. At the DNA level, the sequence is TGTGCCAGCAGCGATTTGGGACAGGGATTGAACTATGGCTACACCTTC.